This entry concerns a single T cell receptor beta chain. It has no known antigen specificity. The input lacks base qualities; no much larger clone sits a single base away. According to the germline V gene, CDR1 reads SNHLY and CDR2 reads FYNNEI. Measured from the cysteine to the phenylalanine, the CDR3 is 13 residues long. The retained sequence is limited to the CDR3, 39 bases, with the frame set at the first base. Deletion took 8 bases off V and 3 bases off J, with a span of 14 bases between the germline ends. This entry is derived from a study of blood T cell repertoires in COVID-19 (dated by TCRdb to 2018 to 2021). For context, the study as a whole: Samples from collaborators originated in the United States, Italy and Spain and spanned both the acute and convalescent phases of COVID-19. The material from the prospective study consisted of cDNA or gDNA derived from T cells, B-cell-depleted T cells, or PBMCs. Deeply sampled blood TCRbeta repertoires from subjects exposed to, actively infected with, or recovered from COVID-19 were included in the dataset. A freely available public database, intended as a resource for researchers studying the immune response to SARS-CoV-2, is where the repertoires were released. The samples were drawn from two sources: the first 160 participants of the ongoing ImmuneRACE study, and 950 to 1,500 subjects contributed by 6 global collaborators. The sample metadata nearly always contained a de-identified subject ID, COVID-19 status, age in years and sex. Where HLA class I and class II types were available, the types were taken from metadata supplied by the sample provider, not from assay-based typing.

Overall results and qualifications from the work: The quantity of clinical and demographic metadata differed by source and by participant and was supplied without curation.

Enrolling through a virtual design, the prospective study's participants ranged in age from about 18 to 100 years and lived across some 22 United States geographic areas. Cohort assignment in the prospective study relied on participant-reported clinical history from a screening survey and a study questionnaire. A participant counted as exposed if, within 2 weeks of entering the study, that participant had been in contact with someone who had a PCR-confirmed or clinician-diagnosed COVID-19 case. Mobile phlebotomists in the prospective study collected whole blood, serum and a nasopharyngeal or oropharyngeal swab from every participant. Participants in the prospective study had the option to provide additional blood draws and questionnaires over an approximately 2-month period. Blood samples from the prospective study were shipped frozen or at room temperature prior to DNA extraction. The immunoSEQ Assay, a bias-controlled multiplex PCR, was used to amplify TCRbeta CDR3 regions from genomic DNA. The paper's processing steps were these. The number of nucleated cells in each sample was estimated from the amplification of reference gene primers within the assay. To quantify the absolute abundance of each unique TCRbeta CDR3 rearrangement, sequence reads were collapsed and filtered. For each sample, productive Simpson clonality was calculated by taking the square root of Simpson's diversity index across productive rearrangements. As stored in TCRdb, this immuneACCESS dataset retains in-frame rearrangements with V and J assigned. A fraction of the clones does not appear; measured against another copy, unresolved V genes explain less than half of the discrepancy, and the remainder lacks a known reason. The D gene and trimming were derived from the DNA, and the V and J assignments and clone size from that table. Within this sample are 250,000 to 300,000 clones, with approximately 81% of them counted one time only. About 7% of the sample belongs to the ten largest clones.

The chain is made from TRBV2 and TRBJ2-7; TRBD2 is a weak D gene call, 6 bases matching. This sequence was found in a woman in her fifties or sixties who had been exposed to COVID-19. Material: PBMCs or T cells enriched from blood (not recorded which). Here is the DNA: TGTGCCAGCGCCCAACGGGGGTTCTACGAGCAGTACTTC. Its amino acids are CASAQRGFYEQYF. The entire variable domain, with the stretches around the CDR3 drawn from the reference TRBV2 and TRBJ2-7 proteins, is EPEVTQTPSHQVTQMGQEVILRCVPISNHLYFYWYRQILGQKVEFLVSFYNNEISEKSEIFDDQFSVERPDGSNFTLKIRSTKLEDSAMYFCASAQRGFYEQYFGPGTRLTVT.